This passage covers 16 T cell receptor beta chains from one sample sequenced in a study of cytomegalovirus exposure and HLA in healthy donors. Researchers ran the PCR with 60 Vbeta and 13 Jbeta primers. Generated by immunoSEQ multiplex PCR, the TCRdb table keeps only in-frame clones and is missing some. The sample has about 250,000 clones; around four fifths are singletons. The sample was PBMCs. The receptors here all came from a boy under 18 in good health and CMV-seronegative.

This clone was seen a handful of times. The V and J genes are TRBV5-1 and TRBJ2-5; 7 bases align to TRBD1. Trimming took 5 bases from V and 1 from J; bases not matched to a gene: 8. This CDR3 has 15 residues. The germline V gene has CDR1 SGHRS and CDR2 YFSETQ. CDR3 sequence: CASRQGTASQETQYF. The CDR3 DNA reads TGCGCCAGCAGGCAAGGGACAGCCAGCCAAGAGACCCAGTACTTC.

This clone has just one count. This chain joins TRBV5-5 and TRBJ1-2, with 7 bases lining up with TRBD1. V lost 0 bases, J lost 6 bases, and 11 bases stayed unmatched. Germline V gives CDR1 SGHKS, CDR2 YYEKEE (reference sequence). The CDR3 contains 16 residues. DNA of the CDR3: TGTGCCAGCAGCTTGGCAGGGAACAGGGGACTGCATGGCTACACCTTC. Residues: CASSLAGNRGLHGYTF.

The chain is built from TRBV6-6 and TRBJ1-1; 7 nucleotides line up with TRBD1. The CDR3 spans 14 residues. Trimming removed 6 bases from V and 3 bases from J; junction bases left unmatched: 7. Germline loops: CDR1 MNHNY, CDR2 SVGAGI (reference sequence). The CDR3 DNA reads TGTGCCAGCAGCTACGACAGGGAGGACACTGAAGCTTTCTTT. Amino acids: CASSYDREDTEAFF.

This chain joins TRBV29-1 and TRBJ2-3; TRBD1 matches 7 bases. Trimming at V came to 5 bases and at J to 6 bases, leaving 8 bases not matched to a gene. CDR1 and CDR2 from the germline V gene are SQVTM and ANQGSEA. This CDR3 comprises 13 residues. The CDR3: CSVNPTGSDTQYF. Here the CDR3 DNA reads TGCAGCGTTAATCCGACAGGGTCCGATACGCAGTATTTT.

The CDR3 reads CASSEVAGPVGYGYTF. CDR3 sequence (DNA): TGTGCCAGCAGTGAAGTTGCGGGGCCCGTCGGCTATGGCTACACCTTC. The chain uses TRBV6-1 and TRBJ1-2, with TRBD1 as a possible D gene (5 bases). CDR3 length: 16 residues. V gave up 1 base and J gave up 4 bases, with 16 bases separating them. Germline values: CDR1 MNHNS, CDR2 SASEGT.

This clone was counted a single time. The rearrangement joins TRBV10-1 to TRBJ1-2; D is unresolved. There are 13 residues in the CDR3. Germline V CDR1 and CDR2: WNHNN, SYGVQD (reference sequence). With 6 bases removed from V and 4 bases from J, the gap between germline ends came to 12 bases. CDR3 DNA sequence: TGCGCCAGCAGCCCTGATGAGGGCTATGGCTACACCTTC. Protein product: CASSPDEGYGYTF.

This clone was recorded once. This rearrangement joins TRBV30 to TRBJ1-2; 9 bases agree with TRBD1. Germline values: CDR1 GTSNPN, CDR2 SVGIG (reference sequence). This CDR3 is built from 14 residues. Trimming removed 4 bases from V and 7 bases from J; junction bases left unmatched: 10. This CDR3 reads CAWNLGTGGAGYTF. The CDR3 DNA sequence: TGTGCCTGGAACTTGGGAACAGGGGGCGCTGGCTACACCTTC.

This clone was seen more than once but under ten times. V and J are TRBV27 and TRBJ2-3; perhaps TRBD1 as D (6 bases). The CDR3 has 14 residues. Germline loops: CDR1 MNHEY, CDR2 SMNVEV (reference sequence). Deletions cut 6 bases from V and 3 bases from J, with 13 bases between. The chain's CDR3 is CASSLDRQTDTQYF. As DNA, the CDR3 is TGTGCCAGCAGCCTAGACAGGCAGACAGATACGCAGTATTTT.

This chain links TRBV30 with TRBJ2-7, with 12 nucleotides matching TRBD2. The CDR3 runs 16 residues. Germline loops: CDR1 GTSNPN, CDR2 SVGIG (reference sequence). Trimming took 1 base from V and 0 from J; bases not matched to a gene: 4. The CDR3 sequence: CAWSAPGLAGSYEQYF. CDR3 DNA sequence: TGTGCCTGGAGTGCTCCGGGACTAGCGGGCTCCTACGAGCAGTACTTC.

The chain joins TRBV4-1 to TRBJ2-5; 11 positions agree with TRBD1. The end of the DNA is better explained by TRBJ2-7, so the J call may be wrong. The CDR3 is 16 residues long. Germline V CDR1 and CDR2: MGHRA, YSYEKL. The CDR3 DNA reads TGCGCCAGCAGCCAAGATGGGACAGGGGGCTCCTACGAGCAGTACTTC. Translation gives CASSQDGTGGSYEQYF.

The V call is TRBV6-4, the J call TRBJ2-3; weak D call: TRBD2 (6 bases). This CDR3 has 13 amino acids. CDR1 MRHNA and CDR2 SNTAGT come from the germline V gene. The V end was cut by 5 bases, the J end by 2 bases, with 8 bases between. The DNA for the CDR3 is TGTGCCAGCAGTCGGGACTCCACAGATACGCAGTATTTT. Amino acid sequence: CASSRDSTDTQYF.

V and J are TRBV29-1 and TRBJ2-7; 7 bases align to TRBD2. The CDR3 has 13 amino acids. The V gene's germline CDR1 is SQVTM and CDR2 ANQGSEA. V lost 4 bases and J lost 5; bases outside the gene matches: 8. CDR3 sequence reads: CSVAFSGANEQYF. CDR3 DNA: TGCAGCGTTGCCTTCAGCGGGGCCAACGAGCAGTACTTC.

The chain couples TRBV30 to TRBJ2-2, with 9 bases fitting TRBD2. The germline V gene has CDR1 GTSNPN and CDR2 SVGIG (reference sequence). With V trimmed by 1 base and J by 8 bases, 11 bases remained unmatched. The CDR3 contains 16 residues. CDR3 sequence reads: CAWSGVAGVPGGELFF. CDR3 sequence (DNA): TGTGCCTGGAGTGGCGTAGCGGGAGTCCCCGGGGGGGAGCTGTTTTTT.

The CDR3 DNA reads TGCGCCAGCAGCTTGGGACTAGCGGGGCCCGGAACATACGAGCAGTACTTC. Encoded protein: CASSLGLAGPGTYEQYF. The chain has TRBV5-1 and TRBJ2-7, with 11 positions matching TRBD2. The ends lost 0 bases at V and 4 bases at J; junction bases unmatched: 9. Germline V gives CDR1 SGHRS, CDR2 YFSETQ. The CDR3 has 17 residues.

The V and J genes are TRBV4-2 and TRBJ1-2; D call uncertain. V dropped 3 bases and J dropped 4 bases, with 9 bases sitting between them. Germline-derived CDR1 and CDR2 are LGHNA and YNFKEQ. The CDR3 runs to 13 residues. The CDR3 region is CASSHAVTYGYTF. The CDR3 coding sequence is TGTGCCAGCAGCCACGCAGTCACCTATGGCTACACCTTC.

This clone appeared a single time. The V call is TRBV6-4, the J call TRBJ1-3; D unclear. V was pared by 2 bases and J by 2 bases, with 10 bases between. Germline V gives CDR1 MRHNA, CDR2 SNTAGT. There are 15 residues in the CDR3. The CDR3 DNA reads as TGTGCCAGCAGTGACGAATACGGTCCTGGAAACACCATATATTTT. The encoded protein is CASSDEYGPGNTIYF.